A selection of T cell receptor beta chains follows, all from one sample in a study of patients and donors after allogeneic stem cell transplantation. TCRdb itself ran the RT-PCR reads through MiXCR, one entry per CDR3 protein. Here the sample spans about a million distinct CDR3 sequences, about 20% being singletons. The sample was blood, either unsorted or a sorted T cell fraction (not recorded which). These receptors all come from a human donor who was either an allogeneic HSCT recipient or a stem cell or donor lymphocyte infusion donor (not recorded which). It is not recorded whose cells these are; they may come from a transplant donor. The CDR3 runs from the conserved cysteine through the conserved F or W. The D gene is left open where the match is weak. Clone size is given for some rows only: seen once, a few or many times, or a class if the clone is expanded.

j_gene: TRBJ2-3
d_gene: TRBD2
v_gene: TRBV20-1
abundance: few
CDR3aa: CSVGRTSGSQNTQYF
CDR3nt: TGCAGTGTTGGAAGGACTAGCGGGAGCCAAAATACGCAGTATTTT

j_gene: TRBJ1-2
d_gene: -
v_gene: TRBV20-1
abundance: -
CDR3aa: CSARPRQGKVAYTF
CDR3nt: TGCAGTGCTAGACCACGGCAGGGTAAAGTCGCCTACACCTTC

j_gene: TRBJ2-5
d_gene: -
v_gene: TRBV7-9
abundance: -
CDR3aa: CASSPLGSRETQYF
CDR3nt: TGTGCCAGCAGCCCCCTAGGGTCTCGGGAGACCCAGTACTTC

j_gene: TRBJ2-1
d_gene: TRBD2
v_gene: TRBV6-1
abundance: -
CDR3aa: CASSASSGRGNEQFF
CDR3nt: TGTGCCAGCAGTGCCTCTAGCGGGAGAGGCAATGAGCAGTTCTTC

j_gene: TRBJ2-7
d_gene: TRBD2
v_gene: TRBV6-5
abundance: few
CDR3aa: CASSSGTTKTHYEQYF
CDR3nt: TGTGCCAGCAGTTCCGGGACTACTAAAACTCACTACGAGCAGTACTTC

j_gene: TRBJ1-3
d_gene: -
v_gene: TRBV20-1
abundance: few
CDR3aa: CSARVGGRGGGNTIYF
CDR3nt: TGCAGTGCTAGAGTCGGGGGCAGGGGCGGAGGAAACACCATATATTTT

j_gene: TRBJ2-2
d_gene: -
v_gene: TRBV6-5
abundance: many
CDR3aa: CASSFLNTGELFF
CDR3nt: TGTGCCAGCAGTTTCCTAAACACCGGGGAGCTGTTTTTT

j_gene: TRBJ2-1
d_gene: TRBD2
v_gene: TRBV7-9
abundance: -
CDR3aa: CASSEKLAGGRGFF
CDR3nt: TGTGCCAGCAGCGAGAAACTAGCGGGCGGAAGGGGGTTCTTC

j_gene: TRBJ2-1
d_gene: TRBD2
v_gene: TRBV15
abundance: -
CDR3aa: CATSRRGGLAKEQFF
CDR3nt: TGTGCCACCAGCAGACGGGGGGGCCTGGCCAAAGAGCAGTTCTTC

j_gene: TRBJ2-7
d_gene: TRBD2
v_gene: TRBV2
abundance: few
CDR3aa: CASRRTSGLPEQYF
CDR3nt: TGTGCCAGCAGGCGGACTAGCGGACTACCCGAGCAGTACTTC

j_gene: TRBJ1-5
d_gene: -
v_gene: TRBV24-1
abundance: many
CDR3aa: CATSETGFYQPQHF
CDR3nt: TGTGCCACCAGTGAAACAGGGTTTTATCAGCCCCAGCATTTT

j_gene: TRBJ1-2
d_gene: -
v_gene: TRBV7-8
abundance: many
CDR3aa: CASTPDIAVTF
CDR3nt: TGTGCCAGCACGCCGGACATCGCCGTTACCTTC

j_gene: TRBJ2-3
d_gene: TRBD2
v_gene: TRBV15
abundance: -
CDR3aa: CATSRDKSTSGRSDTQYF
CDR3nt: TGTGCCACCAGCAGAGATAAGTCCACTAGCGGGAGATCAGATACGCAGTATTTT

j_gene: TRBJ2-1
d_gene: -
v_gene: TRBV20-1
abundance: few
CDR3aa: CSANPPKGNEQFF
CDR3nt: TGCAGTGCTAACCCCCCCAAGGGTAATGAGCAGTTCTTC

j_gene: TRBJ2-7
d_gene: -
v_gene: TRBV12-3/TRBV12-4
abundance: few
CDR3aa: CASSLVGSFNEQYF
CDR3nt: TGTGCCAGCAGTTTAGTCGGGAGCTTCAACGAGCAGTACTTC

j_gene: TRBJ1-2
d_gene: TRBD1
v_gene: TRBV5-1
abundance: few
CDR3aa: CASSLGLDRADGYTF
CDR3nt: TGCGCCAGCAGCTTGGGTCTGGACAGGGCCGATGGCTACACCTTC

j_gene: TRBJ2-5
d_gene: -
v_gene: TRBV9
abundance: few
CDR3aa: CASSAGPRETQYF
CDR3nt: TGTGCCAGCAGCGCGGGACCCCGGGAGACCCAGTACTTC

j_gene: TRBJ2-5
d_gene: -
v_gene: TRBV6-2/TRBV6-3
abundance: -
CDR3aa: CASSYWTVRGEETQYF
CDR3nt: TGTGCCAGCAGTTACTGGACAGTAAGAGGGGAAGAGACCCAGTACTTC

j_gene: TRBJ2-1
d_gene: -
v_gene: TRBV12-3/TRBV12-4
abundance: few
CDR3aa: CASSLAFGVVGDEQFF
CDR3nt: TGTGCCAGCAGTTTGGCGTTTGGGGTCGTAGGCGATGAGCAGTTCTTC

j_gene: TRBJ1-4
d_gene: -
v_gene: TRBV7-2
abundance: few
CDR3aa: CASSGGWQGRKKLFF
CDR3nt: TGTGCCAGCAGCGGGGGGTGGCAGGGTAGAAAAAAACTGTTTTTT

j_gene: TRBJ2-1
d_gene: TRBD2
v_gene: TRBV11-2
abundance: -
CDR3aa: CASSLGSSGGAYNEQFF
CDR3nt: TGTGCCAGCAGCTTAGGGTCGTCGGGAGGGGCCTACAATGAGCAGTTCTTC

j_gene: TRBJ1-1
d_gene: -
v_gene: TRBV4-2
abundance: -
CDR3aa: CASSHDRGALNTEAFF
CDR3nt: TGTGCCAGCAGCCATGACCGGGGGGCCTTGAACACTGAAGCTTTCTTT

j_gene: TRBJ2-5
d_gene: TRBD2
v_gene: TRBV10-3
abundance: -
CDR3aa: CAIRIAGEETQYF
CDR3nt: TGTGCCATCAGGATAGCGGGAGAAGAGACCCAGTACTTC

j_gene: TRBJ2-7
d_gene: TRBD1
v_gene: TRBV20-1
abundance: few
CDR3aa: CSARVPGTGNEQYF
CDR3nt: TGCAGTGCTAGAGTACCCGGGACAGGAAACGAGCAGTACTTC

j_gene: TRBJ2-2
d_gene: TRBD2
v_gene: TRBV20-1
abundance: -
CDR3aa: CSARDRGRVNTGELFF
CDR3nt: TGCAGTGCTAGAGATCGGGGGAGGGTGAACACCGGGGAGCTGTTTTTT

j_gene: TRBJ1-4
d_gene: TRBD1
v_gene: TRBV6-1
abundance: -
CDR3aa: CASRGQGATTNEKLFF
CDR3nt: TGTGCCAGCAGGGGACAGGGGGCGACCACTAATGAAAAACTGTTTTTT

j_gene: TRBJ1-5
d_gene: TRBD1
v_gene: TRBV30
abundance: -
CDR3aa: CAWSQGAWQPQHF
CDR3nt: TGTGCCTGGAGTCAGGGGGCATGGCAGCCCCAGCATTTT

j_gene: TRBJ1-2
d_gene: TRBD1
v_gene: TRBV27
abundance: -
CDR3aa: CASSLISQGGYTF
CDR3nt: TGTGCCAGCAGTTTGATTTCACAGGGGGGCTACACCTTC

j_gene: TRBJ2-1
d_gene: TRBD1
v_gene: TRBV7-3
abundance: -
CDR3aa: CASSLTTPRTGAREQFF
CDR3nt: TGTGCCAGCAGCTTAACGACCCCACGGACAGGGGCCAGGGAGCAGTTCTTC

j_gene: TRBJ1-1
d_gene: -
v_gene: TRBV3-1
abundance: few
CDR3aa: CASSQNKGANTEAFF
CDR3nt: TGTGCCAGCAGCCAAAATAAGGGAGCGAACACTGAAGCTTTCTTT

j_gene: TRBJ1-1
d_gene: -
v_gene: TRBV6-1
abundance: -
CDR3aa: CASRREDGWNTEAFF
CDR3nt: TGTGCCAGCAGACGTGAAGACGGGTGGAACACTGAAGCTTTCTTT